The subject of this entry is one T cell receptor beta chain. The CDR3 runs 15 residues. From germline, CDR1 is LGHDT and CDR2 YNNKEL (reference sequence). J was trimmed by 1 base and V by 6 bases; bases with no gene match: 7. The data were obtained in a study of blood T cell repertoires in COVID-19. Original handling: Scientists estimated how many nucleated cells there were by amplifying reference gene primers. Some clones are missing from TCRdb's copy, which holds only in-frame ones; the method was immunoSEQ multiplex PCR. Clonal size and the V and J genes are those of that table, whereas D and trimming came from the DNA. This table holds about 370,000 clones, 75% to 90% found once.

The gene calls are TRBV3-1 (or the pseudogene TRBV3-2) and TRBJ2-3; 7 nucleotides align to TRBD2. Sequenced input: PBMCs or T cells enriched from blood (not recorded which). The sequence derives from a man younger than 30 who had recovered from COVID-19. The CDR3 here is CASRIKRGGTDTQYF. In DNA form, the CDR3 reads TGTGCCAGCAGAATCAAGCGGGGTGGCACAGATACGCAGTATTTT.